This T cell receptor beta chain was sequenced in a study of cytotoxic CD8 clonotypes in ibrutinib-treated CLL. Overall study context: The authors obtained response samples at a median of around eleven months of treatment, range 6 to 36.

Findings and limits, study-wide: Among the clonotypes, public ones were uncommon and contracted or held stable on treatment.

As for this clone: What it binds is unknown.

Trimming shortened V by 1 base and J by 4 bases, and 13 bases separated the two germline ends. This CDR3 is 15 amino acids long. Germline V gene sequence: CDR1 MGHRA, CDR2 YSYEKL. This table comes from immunoSEQ multiplex PCR, and its TCRdb copy is limited to in-frame clones, with some not included. The sample yields 76,000 or so clones, 70% to 90% seen once. Sample: PBMCs, taken after 24 months of ibrutinib treatment. The chain is built from TRBV4-1 and TRBJ1-2, with D hard to call. This TCR was sampled from a human donor with chronic lymphocytic leukemia. The CDR3, as DNA: TGCGCCAGCAGCCAAGGGCACTCAAGAGTCTATGGCTACACCTTC. As protein: CASSQGHSRVYGYTF.